This TCR beta chain was captured in a study of neoadjuvant anti-PD-1 for oral cavity cancer. Cohort: HPV-negative, locally advanced oral cavity squamous cell carcinoma patients. Analysis of PBMCs was direct, with no culture step. This CDR3 is 14 amino acids long. Trimming cost V 4 bases and J 2 bases, with 12 bases left between them. CDR1 is PRHDT and CDR2 is FYEKMQ in the germline V gene (reference sequence). Blood libraries mostly used around 0.45 ug genomic DNA, six replicates each. Here immunoSEQ multiplex PCR was the method, and the copy in TCRdb shows in-frame clones only, minus some. This table holds roughly 7,000 clones, about two thirds found once.

The chain couples TRBV13 to TRBJ2-7; tentative D call: TRBD1 (5 bases). The input for sequencing was PBMCs, taken before nivolumab (anti-PD-1) treatment. This receptor was obtained from a person aged 40 to 85 with oral cavity squamous cell carcinoma. CDR3 amino acids: CASSSDTSTYEQYF. Here the CDR3 DNA reads TGTGCCAGCAGCTCGGACACCTCAACCTACGAGCAGTACTTC. Filled out from reference TRBV13 and TRBJ2-7, the complete variable domain reads AAGVIQSPRHLIKEKRETATLKCYPIPRHDTVYWYQQGPGQDPQFLISFYEKMQSDKGSIPDRFSAQQFSDYHSELNMSSLELGDSALYFCASSSDTSTYEQYFGPGTRLTVT.